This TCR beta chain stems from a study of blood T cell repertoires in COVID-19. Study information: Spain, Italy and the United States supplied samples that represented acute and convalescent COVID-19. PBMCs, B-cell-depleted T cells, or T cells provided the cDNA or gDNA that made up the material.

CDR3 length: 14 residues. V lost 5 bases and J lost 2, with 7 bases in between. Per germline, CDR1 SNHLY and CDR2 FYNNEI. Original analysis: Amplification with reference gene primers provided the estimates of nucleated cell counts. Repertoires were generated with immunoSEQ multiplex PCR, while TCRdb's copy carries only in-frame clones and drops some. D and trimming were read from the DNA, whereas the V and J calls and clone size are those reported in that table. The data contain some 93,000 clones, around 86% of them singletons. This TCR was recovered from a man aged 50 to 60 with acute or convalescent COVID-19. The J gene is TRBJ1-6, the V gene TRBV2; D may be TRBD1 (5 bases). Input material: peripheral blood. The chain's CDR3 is CASSQQAYNSPLHF. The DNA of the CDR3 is TGTGCCAGCAGTCAACAGGCCTATAATTCACCCCTCCACTTT. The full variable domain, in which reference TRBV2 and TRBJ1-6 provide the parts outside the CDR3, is EPEVTQTPSHQVTQMGQEVILRCVPISNHLYFYWYRQILGQKVEFLVSFYNNEISEKSEIFDDQFSVERPDGSNFTLKIRSTKLEDSAMYFCASSQQAYNSPLHFGNGTRLTVT.